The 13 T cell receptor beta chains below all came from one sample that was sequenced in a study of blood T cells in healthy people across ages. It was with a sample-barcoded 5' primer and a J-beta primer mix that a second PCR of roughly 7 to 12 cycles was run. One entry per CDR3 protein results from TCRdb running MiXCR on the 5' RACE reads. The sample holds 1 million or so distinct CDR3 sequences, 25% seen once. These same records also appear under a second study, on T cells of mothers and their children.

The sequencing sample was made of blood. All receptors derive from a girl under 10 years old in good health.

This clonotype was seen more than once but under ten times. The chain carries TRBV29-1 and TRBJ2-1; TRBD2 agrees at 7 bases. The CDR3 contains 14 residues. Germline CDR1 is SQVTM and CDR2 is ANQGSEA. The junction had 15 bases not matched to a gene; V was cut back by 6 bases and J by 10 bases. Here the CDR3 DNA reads TGCAGCGTCCTTAGACGGCGGGAGTGGGGGGAGCAGTTCTTC. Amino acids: CSVLRRREWGEQFF.

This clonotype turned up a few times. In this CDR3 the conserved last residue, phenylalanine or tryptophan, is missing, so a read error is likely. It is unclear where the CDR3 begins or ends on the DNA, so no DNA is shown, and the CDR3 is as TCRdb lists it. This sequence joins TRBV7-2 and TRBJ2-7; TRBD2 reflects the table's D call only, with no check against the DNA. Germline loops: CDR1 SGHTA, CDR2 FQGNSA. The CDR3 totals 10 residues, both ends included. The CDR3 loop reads CASPVRGKGS.

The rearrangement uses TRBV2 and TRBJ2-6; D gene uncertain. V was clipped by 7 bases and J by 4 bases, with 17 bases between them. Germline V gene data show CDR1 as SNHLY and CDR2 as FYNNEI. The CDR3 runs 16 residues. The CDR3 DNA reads TGTGCCAGCAACAACCTACTGTACACCGGGGCCAACGTCCTGACTTTC. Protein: CASNNLLYTGANVLTF.

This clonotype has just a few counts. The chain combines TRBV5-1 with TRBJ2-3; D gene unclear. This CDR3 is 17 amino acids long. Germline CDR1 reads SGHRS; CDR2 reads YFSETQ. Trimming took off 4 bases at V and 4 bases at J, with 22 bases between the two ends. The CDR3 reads CASSPDPPGVVPDTQYF. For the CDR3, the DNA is TGCGCCAGCAGCCCTGACCCGCCCGGTGTCGTCCCAGATACGCAGTATTTT.

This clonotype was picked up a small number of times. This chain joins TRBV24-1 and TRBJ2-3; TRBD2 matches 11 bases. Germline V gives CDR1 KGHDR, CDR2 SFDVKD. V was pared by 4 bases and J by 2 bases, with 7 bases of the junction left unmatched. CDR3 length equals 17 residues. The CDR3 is CATSEVAGGSDTDTQYF. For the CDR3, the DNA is TGTGCCACCAGTGAGGTAGCGGGGGGGTCCGACACAGATACGCAGTATTTT.

The CDR3 nucleotides read TGTGCCAGCAGTTTCCGAACCGGGCAGGGGCAGGATGAGCAGTTCTTC. Its translation is CASSFRTGQGQDEQFF. V gene TRBV6-2 or TRBV6-3 combines with J gene TRBJ2-1; D might be TRBD1 (6 bases). The CDR3 spans 16 residues. Looked up from germline, CDR1 is MNHEY and CDR2 is SVGEGT. V gave up 4 bases and J gave up 8 bases, with 21 bases separating them.

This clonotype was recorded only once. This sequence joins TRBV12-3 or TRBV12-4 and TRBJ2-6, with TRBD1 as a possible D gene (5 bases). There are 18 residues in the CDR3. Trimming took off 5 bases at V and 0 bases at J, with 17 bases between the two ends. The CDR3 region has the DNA TGTGCCAGCAGTCCTCGTACCATTCAGGGCTCTGGGGCCAACGTCCTGACTTTC. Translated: CASSPRTIQGSGANVLTF.

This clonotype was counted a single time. CDR3 sequence reads: CASRMLGTSGIYEQYF. Written as DNA, the CDR3 is TGTGCCAGCAGAATGCTTGGGACTAGCGGAATTTACGAGCAGTACTTC. The chain uses TRBV2 and TRBJ2-7; the match to TRBD2 covers 11 bases. This CDR3 contains 16 residues. With 6 bases clipped from V and 4 bases from J, the junction kept 11 bases outside the gene matches. Germline assignment: CDR1 SNHLY and CDR2 FYNNEI. Complete variable domain (other parts from reference TRBV2 and TRBJ2-7): EPEVTQTPSHQVTQMGQEVILRCVPISNHLYFYWYRQILGQKVEFLVSFYNNEISEKSEIFDDQFSVERPDGSNFTLKIRSTKLEDSAMYFCASRMLGTSGIYEQYFGPGTRLTVT.

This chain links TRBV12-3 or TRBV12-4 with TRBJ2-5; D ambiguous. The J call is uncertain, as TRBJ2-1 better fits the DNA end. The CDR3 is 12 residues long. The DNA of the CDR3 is TGTGCCACAGAGTTTCCGGGTAATGAGCAGTTCTTC. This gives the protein CATEFPGNEQFF.

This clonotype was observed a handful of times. The CDR3 loop is CASSSGGAVYEQFF. For the CDR3, the DNA is TGTGCCAGCAGCTCCGGGGGGGCGGTATATGAGCAGTTCTTC. V usage is TRBV7-2 and J usage is TRBJ2-1, with TRBD2 matching over 8 bases. The CDR3 has 14 amino acids. Germline V gene data show CDR1 as SGHTA and CDR2 as FQGNSA. The V and J ends lost 4 bases and 8 bases, in that order; junction bases with no gene match: 7.

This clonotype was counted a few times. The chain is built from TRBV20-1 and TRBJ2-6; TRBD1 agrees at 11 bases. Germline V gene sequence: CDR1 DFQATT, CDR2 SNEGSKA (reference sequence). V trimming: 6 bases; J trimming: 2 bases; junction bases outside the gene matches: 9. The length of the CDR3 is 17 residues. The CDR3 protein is CSAATGTGGAGANVLTF. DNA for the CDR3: TGCAGTGCCGCGACCGGGACAGGGGGTGCTGGGGCCAACGTCCTGACTTTC.

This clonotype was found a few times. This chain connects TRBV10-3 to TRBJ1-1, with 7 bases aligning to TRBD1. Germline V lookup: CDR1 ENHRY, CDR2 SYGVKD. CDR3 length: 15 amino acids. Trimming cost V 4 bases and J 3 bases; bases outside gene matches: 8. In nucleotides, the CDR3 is TGTGCCATCAGTGTTCGGGGACAGACTCACACTGAAGCTTTCTTT. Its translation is CAISVRGQTHTEAFF.

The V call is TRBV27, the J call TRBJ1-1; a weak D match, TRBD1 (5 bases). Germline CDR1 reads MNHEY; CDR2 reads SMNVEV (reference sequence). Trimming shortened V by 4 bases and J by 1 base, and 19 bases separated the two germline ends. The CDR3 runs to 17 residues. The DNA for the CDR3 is TGTGCCAGCAGTTATTCCCAGGGAGGGGCGGAGAACACTGAAGCTTTCTTT. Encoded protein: CASSYSQGGAENTEAFF.